This T cell receptor delta chain was identified in a study of γδ T cells in repeated Plasmodium falciparum infection. On the study more broadly: Donors had four controlled P. falciparum NF54 infections over roughly 640 days.

Vgamma9/Vdelta2+ and Vdelta2-negative gammadelta T cells were flow-sorted from PBMC for bulk sequencing. A word on this clone: Its antigen is still unknown. The protein TCRdb gives is from a much larger clone and does not agree with this DNA's translation at residue 10, likely a read error; the protein shown here comes from the DNA.

Each sorted gammadelta sample had TRG and TRD chains sequenced. TCRdb fed the multiplex PCR reads to CATT. The sample consists of 75,000 to 100,000 delta-chain clones, around 1.4% of them appearing once. Trimming at V came to 5 bases and at J to 8 bases, leaving 11 bases not matched to a gene. The CDR3 runs 14 residues. Germline values: CDR1 TSWWSYY, CDR2 QGS. Findings and limits, study-wide: Vgamma9/Vdelta2+ repertoires stayed stably polyclonal over time and infection.

The sequenced material came from gamma-delta T cells from blood. The V call is TRDV1, the J call TRDJ1; 7 positions agree with TRDD3. The clonotype was recovered from a pool of human donors (malaria-infected and uninfected, not separated). The DNA for the CDR3 is TGTGCTCTTGGGCCCCTTACTGGGGTAATGAAACTCATCTTT. Translated: CALGPLTGVMKLIF.